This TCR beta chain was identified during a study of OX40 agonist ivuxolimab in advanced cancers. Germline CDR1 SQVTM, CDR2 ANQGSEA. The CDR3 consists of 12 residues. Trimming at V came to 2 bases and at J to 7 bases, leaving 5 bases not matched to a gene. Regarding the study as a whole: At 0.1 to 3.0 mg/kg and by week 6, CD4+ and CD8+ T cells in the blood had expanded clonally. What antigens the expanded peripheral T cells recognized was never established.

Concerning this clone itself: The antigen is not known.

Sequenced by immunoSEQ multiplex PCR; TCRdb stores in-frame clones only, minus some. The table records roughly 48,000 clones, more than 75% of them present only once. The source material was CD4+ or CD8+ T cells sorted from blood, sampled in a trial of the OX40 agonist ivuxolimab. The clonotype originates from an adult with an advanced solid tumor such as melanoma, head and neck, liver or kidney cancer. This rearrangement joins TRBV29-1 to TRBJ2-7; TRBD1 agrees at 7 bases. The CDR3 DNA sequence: TGCAGCGTTGAAAAGGGGGCGAGGGAGCAGTACTTC. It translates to CSVEKGAREQYF.